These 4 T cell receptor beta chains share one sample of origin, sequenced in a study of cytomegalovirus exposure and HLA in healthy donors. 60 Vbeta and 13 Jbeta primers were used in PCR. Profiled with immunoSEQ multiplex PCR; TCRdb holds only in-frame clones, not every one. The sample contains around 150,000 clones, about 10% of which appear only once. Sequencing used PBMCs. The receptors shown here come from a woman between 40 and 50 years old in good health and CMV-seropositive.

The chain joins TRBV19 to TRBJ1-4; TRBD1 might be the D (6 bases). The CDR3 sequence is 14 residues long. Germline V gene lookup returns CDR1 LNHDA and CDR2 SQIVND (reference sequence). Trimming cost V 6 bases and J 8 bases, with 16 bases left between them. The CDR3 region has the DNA TGTGCCAGTAGCAGCGGGACATCGGACGAAAAACTGTTTTTT. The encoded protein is CASSSGTSDEKLFF. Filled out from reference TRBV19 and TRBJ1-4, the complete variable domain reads DGGITQSPKYLFRKEGQNVTLSCEQNLNHDAMYWYRQDPGQGLRLIYYSQIVNDFQKGDIAEGYSVSREKKESFPLTVTSAQKNPTAFYLCASSSGTSDEKLFFGSGTQLSVL.

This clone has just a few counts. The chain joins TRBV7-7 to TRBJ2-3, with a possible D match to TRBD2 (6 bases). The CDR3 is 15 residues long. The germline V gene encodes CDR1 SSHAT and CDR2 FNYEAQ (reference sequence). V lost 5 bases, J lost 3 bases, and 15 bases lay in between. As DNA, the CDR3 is TGTGCCAGCAGCCCGACTAGTAGGAGGACAGATACGCAGTATTTT. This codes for CASSPTSRRTDTQYF.

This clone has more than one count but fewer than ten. The CDR3 nucleotides read TGCGCCAGCAGCCGAAGGGGGGGTAATTCACCCCTCCACTTT. Its protein is CASSRRGGNSPLHF. The rearrangement joins TRBV4-1 to TRBJ1-6, with D perhaps TRBD1 (6 bases). Per the germline V gene, CDR1 is MGHRA and CDR2 is YSYEKL. V was pared by 4 bases and J by 6 bases, with 10 bases between. The CDR3 consists of 14 residues.

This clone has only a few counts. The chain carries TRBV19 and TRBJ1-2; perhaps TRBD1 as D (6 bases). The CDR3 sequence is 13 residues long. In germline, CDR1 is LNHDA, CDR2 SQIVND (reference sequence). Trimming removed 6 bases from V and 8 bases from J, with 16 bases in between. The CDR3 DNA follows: TGTGCCAGTAGCCAAACCAGGGGTGGCGGCTACACCTTC. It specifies CASSQTRGGGYTF.